A selection of T cell receptor beta chains follows, all from one sample in a study of long-term antiretroviral therapy in people with HIV. Libraries were prepared by immunoSEQ multiplex PCR; TCRdb keeps only in-frame clonotypes and omits some of them. In the table there are around 25,000 clones, more than 70% of which are singletons. The sample consisted of unsorted PBMCs, taken 3 years after starting antiretroviral therapy. These receptors were collected from a man younger than 35 with HIV. CDR3s include the opening cysteine and the closing phenylalanine or tryptophan. Each record gives: J gene, V gene, clone size, D gene, CDR3 protein, CDR3 DNA. D genes are given only for firm matches. Only some rows state a clone size, as once, few, many or a class for expanded clones.

J: TRBJ2-1; V: TRBV5-1; size: .; D: .; CDR3: CASIGPGDDIHRSYNEQFF; DNA: TGCGCCAGTATCGGACCTGGCGACGACATACATAGGTCCTACAATGAGCAGTTCTTC
J: TRBJ2-1; V: TRBV5-6; size: .; D: TRBD2; CDR3: CASSPPLAGRPYNEQFF; DNA: TGTGCCAGCAGCCCGCCTTTAGCGGGACGACCCTACAATGAGCAGTTCTTC
J: TRBJ2-4; V: TRBV2; size: .; D: TRBD1; CDR3: CASSDRDREAKNIQYF; DNA: TGTGCCAGCAGTGACCGGGACAGGGAGGCCAAAAACATTCAGTACTTC
J: TRBJ1-4; V: TRBV5-1; size: .; D: .; CDR3: CAFPGGACEKLFF; DNA: TGCGCTTTTCCCGGGGGGGCGTGCGAAAAACTGTTTTTT
J: TRBJ1-6; V: TRBV13; size: .; D: .; CDR3: CASSLGRNSPLHF; DNA: TGTGCCAGCAGCTTAGGCAGGAATTCACCCCTCCACTTT
J: TRBJ1-4; V: TRBV5-6; size: .; D: .; CDR3: CASSRWGLPERKLFF; DNA: TGTGCCAGCAGCCGGTGGGGTCTACCAGAGAGAAAACTGTTTTTT
J: TRBJ2-2; V: TRBV19; size: .; D: TRBD1; CDR3: CASSTRDSLNTGELFF; DNA: TGTGCCAGTAGTACCCGGGACAGCCTGAACACCGGGGAGCTGTTTTTT
J: TRBJ2-7; V: TRBV6-5; size: .; D: TRBD1; CDR3: CASSTRTGGVHEQYF; DNA: TGTGCCAGCAGTACCCGGACAGGGGGCGTGCACGAGCAGTACTTC
J: TRBJ1-3; V: TRBV19; size: .; D: .; CDR3: CASSEGSRNTIYF; DNA: TGTGCCAGTAGCGAAGGGTCGAGGAACACCATATATTTT
J: TRBJ2-3; V: TRBV15; size: .; D: TRBD2; CDR3: CATSSRLAGSTDTQYF; DNA: TGTGCCACCAGCAGCCGACTAGCGGGGAGCACAGATACGCAGTATTTT
J: TRBJ2-2; V: TRBV5-4; size: .; D: TRBD2; CDR3: CASSSGLATGELFF; DNA: TGTGCCAGCAGCTCCGGACTAGCAACCGGGGAGCTGTTTTTT
J: TRBJ1-6; V: TRBV27; size: once; D: TRBD1; CDR3: CASSFPRQGANSPLHF; DNA: TGTGCCAGCAGTTTCCCCCGACAGGGAGCCAATTCACCCCTCCACTTT
J: TRBJ2-3; V: TRBV10-3; size: .; D: .; CDR3: CAISGVMERDTQYF; DNA: TGTGCCATCAGTGGGGTTATGGAGAGAGATACGCAGTATTTT
J: TRBJ1-2; V: TRBV5-1; size: .; D: .; CDR3: CASSPRRYGYTF; DNA: TGCGCCAGCAGCCCTAGGAGGTATGGCTACACCTTC